The clone carrying this T cell receptor beta chain was recorded many times. The antigen is undetermined. TCRdb redid the calling of the 5' RACE reads with MiXCR, one entry per CDR3 protein. The sample contains under 850,000 distinct CDR3 sequences, around 19% of which appear only once. The sample originates from a study of CD8 T cells in ankylosing spondylitis. Overall study findings and caveats: Blood from ankylosing spondylitis patients appeared to carry a characteristic roughly 8-variant TCR beta motif.

The germline V gene has CDR1 SGHRS and CDR2 YFSETQ. This CDR3 spans 14 amino acids. V was shortened by 6 bases and J by 3 bases, with 15 bases between the two germline ends. The sequenced sample consisted of blood, either unsorted or a sorted T cell fraction (not recorded which). The chain combines TRBV5-1 with TRBJ1-1, with D possibly being TRBD1 (5 bases). This clonotype was obtained from a male donor with ankylosing spondylitis. The CDR3 protein is CASNGLQGDTEAFF. DNA for the CDR3: TGCGCCAGCAATGGACTGCAGGGAGACACTGAAGCTTTCTTT.